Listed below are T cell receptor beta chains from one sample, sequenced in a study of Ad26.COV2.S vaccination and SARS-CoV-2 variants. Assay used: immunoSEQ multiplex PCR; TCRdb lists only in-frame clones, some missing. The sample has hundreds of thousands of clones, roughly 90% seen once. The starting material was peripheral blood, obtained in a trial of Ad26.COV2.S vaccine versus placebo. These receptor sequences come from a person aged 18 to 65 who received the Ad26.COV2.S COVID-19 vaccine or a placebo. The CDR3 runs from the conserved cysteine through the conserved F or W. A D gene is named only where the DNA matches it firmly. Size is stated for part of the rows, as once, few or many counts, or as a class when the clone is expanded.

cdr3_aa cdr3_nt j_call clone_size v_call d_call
CASSFLKRQGMSKNIQYF TGTGCCAGCAGTTTCCTTAAAAGACAGGGGATGTCCAAAAACATTCAGTACTTC TRBJ2-4 - TRBV28 TRBD1
CASSLVPGTEAFF TGTGCCAGCAGCTTAGTGCCAGGCACTGAAGCTTTCTTT TRBJ1-1 - TRBV11-3 -
CASSPWTGPPLHF TGTGCCAGTAGTCCGTGGACAGGGCCACCCCTCCACTTT TRBJ1-6 few TRBV19 TRBD1
CASSQHYTNPLHF TGTGCCAGCAGCCAGCATTATACGAATCCCCTCCACTTT TRBJ1-6 once TRBV3-1/TRBV3-2 -
CATSRDRGVVAFF TGTGCCACCAGCAGAGATCGGGGGGTGGTTGCTTTCTTT TRBJ1-1 - TRBV15 -
CASSATGELFF TGTGCCAGCAGCGCAACCGGGGAGCTGTTTTTT TRBJ2-2 - TRBV9 -
CASSPMTGGNYGYTF TGTGCCAGTAGCCCCATGACAGGGGGAAACTATGGCTACACCTTC TRBJ1-2 - TRBV19 TRBD1
CAISEYQTGQGSEAFF TGTGCCATCAGTGAGTACCAGACAGGGCAAGGCTCTGAAGCTTTCTTT TRBJ1-1 - TRBV10-3 TRBD1
CASNQKYRRATNEKLFF TGTGCCAGCAACCAGAAGTACAGGCGGGCAACTAATGAAAAACTGTTTTTT TRBJ1-4 - TRBV27 -
CASSLLGGDNEQFF TGCGCCAGCAGCTTACTGGGGGGTGACAATGAGCAGTTCTTC TRBJ2-1 - TRBV5-1 -
CASSYNRFGGQPQHF TGTGCCAGCAGTTACAATAGGTTCGGGGGTCAGCCCCAGCATTTT TRBJ1-5 - TRBV6-5 -
CASSQEEEINQPQHF TGCGCCAGCAGCCAAGAAGAGGAGATCAATCAGCCCCAGCATTTT TRBJ1-5 - TRBV4-1 -
CASSFQGENSPLHF TGTGCCAGCAGCTTCCAGGGGGAGAATTCACCCCTCCACTTT TRBJ1-6 - TRBV7-2 TRBD1
CASSERADNEQFF TGTGCCAGCAGTGAGCGGGCGGACAATGAGCAGTTCTTC TRBJ2-1 - TRBV6-1 -
CATRGGDRVFGYTF TGTGCCACTAGGGGGGGAGACAGGGTTTTTGGCTACACCTTC TRBJ1-2 - TRBV6-5 TRBD1
CASVDVRVVPGGQYF TGTGCCAGCGTAGACGTCCGGGTGGTGCCAGGAGGGCAGTACTTC TRBJ2-7 - TRBV6-5 -
CASSLTGRVRQPQHF TGTGCCAGCAGTTTAACCGGGAGGGTTCGACAGCCCCAGCATTTT TRBJ1-5 few TRBV28 -
CSVGRAGRTDTQYF TGCAGCGTTGGTCGAGCGGGGAGGACAGATACGCAGTATTTT TRBJ2-3 - TRBV29-1 TRBD2
CASSFRVGTYNEQFF TGTGCCAGCAGCTTCAGGGTAGGGACCTACAATGAGCAGTTCTTC TRBJ2-1 - TRBV7-9 -
CASSSPGTSGQETQYF TGTGCCAGCAGCTCTCCCGGGACTAGCGGACAAGAGACCCAGTACTTC TRBJ2-5 once TRBV28 TRBD2
CASRRPGMNYGYTF TGTGCCAGCAGACGACCGGGTATGAACTATGGCTACACCTTC TRBJ1-2 - TRBV11-2 -
CAWSVGETQYF TGTGCCTGGAGTGTAGGAGAGACCCAGTACTTC TRBJ2-5 - TRBV30 -
CSAFLAGNTGELFF TGCAGCGCCTTTTTAGCGGGTAACACCGGGGAGCTGTTTTTT TRBJ2-2 - TRBV29-1 TRBD2
CSVCRGQGGDEQYF TGCAGCGTTTGCCGGGGACAGGGCGGCGACGAGCAGTACTTC TRBJ2-7 - TRBV29-1 TRBD1
CASSLWGSNTGELFF TGTGCCAGCAGTTTATGGGGATCGAACACCGGGGAGCTGTTTTTT TRBJ2-2 - TRBV28 -
CSARKGDTQYF TGCAGTGCTAGGAAGGGAGATACGCAGTATTTT TRBJ2-3 - TRBV20-1 -
CASSRNRDSYYEQYF TGTGCCAGCAGCCGAAACCGGGACTCTTACTACGAGCAGTACTTC TRBJ2-7 once TRBV27 -
CASSTRTSGLDTQYF TGCGCCAGCAGTACTAGGACTAGCGGGTTGGATACGCAGTATTTT TRBJ2-3 - TRBV10-1 TRBD2
CASSESDNQPQHF TGCGCCAGCAGTGAGTCAGACAATCAGCCCCAGCATTTT TRBJ1-5 once TRBV10-2 -
CATSEGPTDTQYF TGTGCCACCAGTGAAGGACCCACAGATACGCAGTATTTT TRBJ2-3 - TRBV24-1 -
CASSTGADPKYNEQFF TGCGCCAGCAGCACGGGGGCGGATCCGAAGTACAATGAGCAGTTCTTC TRBJ2-1 - TRBV5-1 -
CASSNLLAGADTQYF TGTGCCAGTAGTAATTTACTAGCCGGAGCGGATACGCAGTATTTT TRBJ2-3 - TRBV19 -
CASRRGGNRDEQYF TGTGCCAGCAGGCGAGGGGGGAATAGGGACGAGCAGTACTTC TRBJ2-7 once TRBV27 -
CASSVGTGYYEQYF TGTGCCAGCAGCGTCGGGACAGGATACTACGAGCAGTACTTC TRBJ2-7 once TRBV9 TRBD1
CASSRRQGAIQETQYF TGTGCCAGCAGCCGTAGACAGGGGGCCATCCAAGAGACCCAGTACTTC TRBJ2-5 - TRBV5-5 TRBD1
CASRDSLNPTSPLHF TGTGCCAGCCGGGACAGCTTAAACCCGACTTCACCCCTCCACTTT TRBJ1-6 - TRBV27 TRBD1
CASSLALGTGELFF TGCGCCAGCAGCTTGGCCTTGGGGACCGGGGAGCTGTTTTTT TRBJ2-2 - TRBV5-1 -